This is a list of T cell receptor beta chains from one sample in a study of PD-L1 blockade in urothelial cancer. Libraries were prepared by immunoSEQ multiplex PCR; TCRdb keeps only in-frame clonotypes and omits some of them. Of roughly 90,000 clones detected, about 90% appear once; the ten largest clones hold roughly 0.97%. The starting material was PBMCs, obtained around atezolizumab (anti-PD-L1) treatment. These receptor sequences come from a woman older than 75 with urothelial cancer. Both conserved end residues are part of each CDR3. A D gene is named only where the DNA matches it firmly. Clone size is not always given. Where it is, it says once, few, many or a class for expanded clones.

TGTGCCAGCAGTCCCCGGACCCATTTACTAGCGGGAGTGTGGAAGTTCTTC	CASSPRTHLLAGVWKFF	-	17	TRBJ2-1	TRBD2	TRBV28
TGTGCCAGCAGCTTAGTTGGCGACAGGGGGCGCCGGTATGGCTACACCTTC	CASSLVGDRGRRYGYTF	-	17	TRBJ1-2	TRBD1	TRBV7-9
TGTGCCAGCACCCCTGCGGGACAGGTGAACACTGAAGCTTTCTTT	CASTPAGQVNTEAFF	-	15	TRBJ1-1	TRBD1	TRBV28
TGTGCCAGCAGACGCAGACAGGGCTCGGGAGGCTACACCTTC	CASRRRQGSGGYTF	-	14	TRBJ1-2	TRBD1	TRBV6-5
TGTGCCACCAGCAGAGATCTGGAGGATGGCTACACCTTC	CATSRDLEDGYTF	-	13	TRBJ1-2	-	TRBV15
TGTGCCAGCAGCATGACAGGCGCTAGCACAGATACGCAGTATTTT	CASSMTGASTDTQYF	-	15	TRBJ2-3	-	TRBV9
TGTGCCAGCTCACCAGGTACCGGGACAGGCCCCTACGAGCAGTACTTC	CASSPGTGTGPYEQYF	-	16	TRBJ2-7	TRBD1	TRBV18
TGTGCCAGCACCCGGGGCCGGGACAACTACGAGCAGTACTTC	CASTRGRDNYEQYF	-	14	TRBJ2-7	-	TRBV28
TGTGCCAGCAGTTTATATGAGGGGGCCAATGAGCAGTTCTTC	CASSLYEGANEQFF	-	14	TRBJ2-1	TRBD1	TRBV27
TGTGCCAGCTCACCACCGACAGAGTCCTATGGCTACACCTTC	CASSPPTESYGYTF	-	14	TRBJ1-2	-	TRBV18
TGTGCCAGCGCAGGTTTGAACTCTGGAAACACCATATATTTT	CASAGLNSGNTIYF	-	14	TRBJ1-3	-	TRBV2
TGTGCCAGCAGCTCCGGGGGTGGCTACACCTTC	CASSSGGGYTF	-	11	TRBJ1-2	-	TRBV13
TGTGCCAGCACACAACACAGGGGAGTGGGTACTGAAGCTTTCTTT	CASTQHRGVGTEAFF	once	15	TRBJ1-1	TRBD1	TRBV28
TGTGCCAGCAGTCTACCCACCGGGGAGCTGTTTTTT	CASSLPTGELFF	-	12	TRBJ2-2	-	TRBV28
TGTGCCAGCAGTTACACAATATCCTTGAACACTGAAGCTTTCTTT	CASSYTISLNTEAFF	-	15	TRBJ1-1	-	TRBV6-6
TGTGCCAGCAGCCCAGGGGGCGGATACTCCTACGAGCAGTACTTC	CASSPGGGYSYEQYF	-	15	TRBJ2-7	TRBD1	TRBV7-3
TGTGCCAGCAAATGGGGCGATAGCAATCAGCCCCAGCATTTT	CASKWGDSNQPQHF	-	14	TRBJ1-5	-	TRBV28
TGTGCCAGCACCAAAAACAGGGTGGGGGACACTGAAGCTTTCTTT	CASTKNRVGDTEAFF	-	15	TRBJ1-1	-	TRBV6-1
TGTGCCAGCAGCTTCGACCCCGAGGGCACTGAAGCTTTCTTT	CASSFDPEGTEAFF	-	14	TRBJ1-1	-	TRBV7-2
TGCGCCAGCAGCCCGACATACCCAAGCGGGGAGCTGTTTTTT	CASSPTYPSGELFF	few	14	TRBJ2-2	-	TRBV5-1
TGTGCCAGCTTTAACGGTCCCTACGAGCAGTACTTC	CASFNGPYEQYF	-	12	TRBJ2-7	-	TRBV27
TGTGCCTGGACCGGGACTAGCGGGAGGGCCATCTACAATGAGCAGTTCTTC	CAWTGTSGRAIYNEQFF	-	17	TRBJ2-1	TRBD2	TRBV30
TGCGCCAGCAGCCAAGCAAGCGGAGGGCACAGTTACAATGAGCAGTTCTTC	CASSQASGGHSYNEQFF	-	17	TRBJ2-1	-	TRBV4-1
TGTGCCAGCAGTGAAGGCCAGTTCCTAGGGGGCAATCAGCCCCAGCATTTT	CASSEGQFLGGNQPQHF	-	17	TRBJ1-5	-	TRBV6-1